This record concerns one T cell receptor (beta chain) sequence. Data came from immunoSEQ multiplex PCR; TCRdb stores just in-frame clones and leaves some out. Seen here are approximately 90,000 clones, roughly 90% observed once, and the top ten hold about 15%. The sample is drawn from a study of control samples from healthy donors and cancer patients. V lost 0 bases and J lost 2, with 7 bases in between. The germline gives CDR1 SGHNT, CDR2 YYREEE (reference sequence). The CDR3 sequence is 14 residues long. The sample consisted of blood. This TCR was sampled from a woman aged 70-85 years in good health. This chain joins TRBV5-4 and TRBJ2-3; no definite D call. CDR3 nucleotides: TGTGCCAGCAGCTTGGAGGGCAACACAGATACGCAGTATTTT. Amino acid sequence: CASSLEGNTDTQYF.